The T cell receptor beta chain described here comes from a study of regulatory T cells in long-lasting Graves disease. This clonotype came up a few times. Its antigen is not known. Study-wide points: New patients shared more than 950 public clonotypes, and persistent patients shared more, with 2,500 to 3,000.

Sample time point: newly diagnosed GD, antithyroid drugs for less than 3 months. PBMC RNA served as the TCR library source. Patients were from an endocrinology department in Xi'an, China. Through Arm-PCR of CDR3 regions and iRepertoire HTBI primers, TCR beta libraries were built. A single record per CDR3 protein comes from TCRdb applying MiXCR to the multiplex PCR reads. Of about 540,000 distinct CDR3 sequences in the sample, 13% are singletons; the top ten hold roughly a tenth. This same sample was also taken into another study, of T cells in Graves' hyperthyroidism and ophthalmopathy.

The source of this sequence is a man younger than 45 with Graves disease. Sequenced material: peripheral blood mononuclear cells (PBMCs), taken at new diagnosis, from a patient treated with antithyroid drugs.

The CDR3 coding sequence is TGTGCCAGCAGGGACCGGGACCCCGGTTATGGCTACACCTTC. It translates to CASRDRDPGYGYTF. The V call is TRBV6-1, the J call TRBJ1-2, with a tentative D call TRBD1 (5 bases). This CDR3 spans 14 amino acids. Per germline, CDR1 MNHNS and CDR2 SASEGT. Trimming pared 6 bases from V and 5 bases from J, leaving 16 bases between.